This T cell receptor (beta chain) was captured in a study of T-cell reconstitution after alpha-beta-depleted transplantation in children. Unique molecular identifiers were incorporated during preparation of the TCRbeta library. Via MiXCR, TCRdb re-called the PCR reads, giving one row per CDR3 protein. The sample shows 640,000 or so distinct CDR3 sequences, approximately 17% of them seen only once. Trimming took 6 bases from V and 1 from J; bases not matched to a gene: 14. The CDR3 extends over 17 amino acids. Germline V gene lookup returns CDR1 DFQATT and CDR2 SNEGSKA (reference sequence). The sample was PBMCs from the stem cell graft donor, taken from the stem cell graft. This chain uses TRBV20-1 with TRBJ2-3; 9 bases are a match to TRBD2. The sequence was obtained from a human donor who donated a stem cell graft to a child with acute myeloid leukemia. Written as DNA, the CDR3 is TGCAGTGCGAGGCCAGGTGGCGGGGGGGCCCGCACAGATACGCAGTATTTT. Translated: CSARPGGGGARTDTQYF.